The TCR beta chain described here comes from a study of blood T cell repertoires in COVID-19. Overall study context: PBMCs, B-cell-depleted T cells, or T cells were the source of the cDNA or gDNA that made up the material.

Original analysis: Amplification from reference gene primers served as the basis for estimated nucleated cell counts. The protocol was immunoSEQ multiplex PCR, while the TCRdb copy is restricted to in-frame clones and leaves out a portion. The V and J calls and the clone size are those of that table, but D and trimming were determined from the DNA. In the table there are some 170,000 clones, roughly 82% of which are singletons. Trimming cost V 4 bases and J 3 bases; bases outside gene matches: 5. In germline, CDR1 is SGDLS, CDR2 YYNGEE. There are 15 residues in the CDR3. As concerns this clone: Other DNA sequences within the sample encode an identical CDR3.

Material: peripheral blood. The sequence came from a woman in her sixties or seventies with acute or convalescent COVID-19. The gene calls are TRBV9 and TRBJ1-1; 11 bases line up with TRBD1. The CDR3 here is CASSPRTGGYTEAFF. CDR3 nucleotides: TGTGCCAGCAGCCCGCGGACAGGGGGCTACACTGAAGCTTTCTTT.